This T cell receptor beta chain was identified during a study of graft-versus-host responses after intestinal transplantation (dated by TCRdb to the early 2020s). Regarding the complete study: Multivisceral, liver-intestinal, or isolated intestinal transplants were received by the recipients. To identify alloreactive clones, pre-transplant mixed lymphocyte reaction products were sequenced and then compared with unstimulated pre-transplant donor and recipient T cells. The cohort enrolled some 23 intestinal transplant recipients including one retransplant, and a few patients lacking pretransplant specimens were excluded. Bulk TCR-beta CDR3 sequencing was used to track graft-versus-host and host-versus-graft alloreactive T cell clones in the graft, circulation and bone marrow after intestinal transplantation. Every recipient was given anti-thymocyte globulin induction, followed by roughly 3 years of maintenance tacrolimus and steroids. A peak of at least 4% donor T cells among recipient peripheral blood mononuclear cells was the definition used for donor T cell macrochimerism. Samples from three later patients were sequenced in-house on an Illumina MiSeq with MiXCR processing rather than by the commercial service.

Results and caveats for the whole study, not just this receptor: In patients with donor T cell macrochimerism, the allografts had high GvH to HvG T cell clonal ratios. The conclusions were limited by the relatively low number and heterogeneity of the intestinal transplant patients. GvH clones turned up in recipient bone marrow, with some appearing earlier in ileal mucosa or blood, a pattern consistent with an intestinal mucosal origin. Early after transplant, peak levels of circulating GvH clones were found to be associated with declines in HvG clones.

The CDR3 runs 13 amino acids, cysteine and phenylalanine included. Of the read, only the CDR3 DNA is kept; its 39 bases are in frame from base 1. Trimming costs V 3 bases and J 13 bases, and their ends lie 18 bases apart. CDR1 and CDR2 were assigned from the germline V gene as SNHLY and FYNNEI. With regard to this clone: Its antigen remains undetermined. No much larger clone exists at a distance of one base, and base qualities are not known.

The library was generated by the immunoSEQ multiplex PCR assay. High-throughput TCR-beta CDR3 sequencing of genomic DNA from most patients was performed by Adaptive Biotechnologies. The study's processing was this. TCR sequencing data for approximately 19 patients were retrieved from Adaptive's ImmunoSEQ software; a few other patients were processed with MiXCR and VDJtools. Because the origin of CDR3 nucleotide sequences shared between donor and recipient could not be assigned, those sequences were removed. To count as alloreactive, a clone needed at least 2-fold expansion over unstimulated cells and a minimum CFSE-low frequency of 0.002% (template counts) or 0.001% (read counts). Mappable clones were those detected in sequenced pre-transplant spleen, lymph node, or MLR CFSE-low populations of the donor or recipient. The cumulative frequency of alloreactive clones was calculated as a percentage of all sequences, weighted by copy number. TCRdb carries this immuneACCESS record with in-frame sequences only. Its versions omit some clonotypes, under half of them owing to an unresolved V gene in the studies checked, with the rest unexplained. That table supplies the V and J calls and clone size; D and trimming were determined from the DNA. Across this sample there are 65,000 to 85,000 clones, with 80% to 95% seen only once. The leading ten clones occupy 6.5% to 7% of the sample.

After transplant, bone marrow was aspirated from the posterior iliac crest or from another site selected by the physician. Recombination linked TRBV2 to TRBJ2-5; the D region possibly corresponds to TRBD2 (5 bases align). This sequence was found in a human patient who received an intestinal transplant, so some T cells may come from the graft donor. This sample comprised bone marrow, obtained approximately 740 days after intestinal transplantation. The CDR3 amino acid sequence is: CASSDDGRGSLYF. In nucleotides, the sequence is TGTGCCAGCAGTGACGATGGACGGGGATCTTTGTACTTC.